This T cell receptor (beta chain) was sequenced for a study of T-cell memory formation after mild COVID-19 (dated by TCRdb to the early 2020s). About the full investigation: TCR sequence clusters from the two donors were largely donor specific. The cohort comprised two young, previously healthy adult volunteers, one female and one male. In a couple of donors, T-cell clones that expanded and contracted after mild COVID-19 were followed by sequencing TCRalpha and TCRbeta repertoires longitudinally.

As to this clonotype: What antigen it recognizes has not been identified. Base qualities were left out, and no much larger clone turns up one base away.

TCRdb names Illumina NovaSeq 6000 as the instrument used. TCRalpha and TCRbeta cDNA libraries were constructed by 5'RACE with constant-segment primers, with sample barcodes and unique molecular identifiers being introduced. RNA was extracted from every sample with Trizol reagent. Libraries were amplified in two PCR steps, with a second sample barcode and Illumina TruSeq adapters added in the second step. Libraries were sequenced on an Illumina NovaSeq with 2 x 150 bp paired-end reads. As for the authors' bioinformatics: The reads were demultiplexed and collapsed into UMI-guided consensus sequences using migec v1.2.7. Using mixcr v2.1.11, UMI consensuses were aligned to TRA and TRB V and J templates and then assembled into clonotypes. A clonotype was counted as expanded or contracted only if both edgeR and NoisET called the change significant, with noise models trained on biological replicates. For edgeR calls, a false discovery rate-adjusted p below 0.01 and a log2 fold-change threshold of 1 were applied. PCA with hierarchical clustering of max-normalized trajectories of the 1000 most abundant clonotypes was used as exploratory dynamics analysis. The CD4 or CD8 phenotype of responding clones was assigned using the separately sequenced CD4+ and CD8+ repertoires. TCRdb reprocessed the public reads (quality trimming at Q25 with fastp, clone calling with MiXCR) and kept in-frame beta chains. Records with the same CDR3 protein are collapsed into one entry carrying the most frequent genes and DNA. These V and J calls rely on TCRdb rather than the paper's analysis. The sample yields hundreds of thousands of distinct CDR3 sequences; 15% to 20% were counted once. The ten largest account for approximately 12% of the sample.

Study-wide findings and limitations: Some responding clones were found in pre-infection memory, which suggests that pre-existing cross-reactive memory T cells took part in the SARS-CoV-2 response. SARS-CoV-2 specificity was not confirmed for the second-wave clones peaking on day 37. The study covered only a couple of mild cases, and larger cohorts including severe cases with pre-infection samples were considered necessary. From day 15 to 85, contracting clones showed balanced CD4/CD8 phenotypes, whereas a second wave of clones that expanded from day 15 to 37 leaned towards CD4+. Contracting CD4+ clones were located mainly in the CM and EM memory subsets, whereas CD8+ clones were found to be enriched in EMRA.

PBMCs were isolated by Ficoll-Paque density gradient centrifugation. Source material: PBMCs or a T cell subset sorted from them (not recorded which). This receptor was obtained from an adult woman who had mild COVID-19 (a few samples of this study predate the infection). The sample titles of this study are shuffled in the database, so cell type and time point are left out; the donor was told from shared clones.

Read as DNA, the sequence is TGTGCCATCCCGTCGACCCGCGGGGAGCAGTACTTC. Its protein product is CAIPSTRGEQYF. The chain is made from TRBV11-2 and TRBJ2-7; TRBD2 is a possible D gene, resting on 5 matching bases. Between the V and J ends, shortened by 10 bases and 7 bases respectively, the junction contains 17 bases. The CDR3 sequence holds 12 residues, the cysteine and phenylalanine included. Only the CDR3 part of the read is kept: 36 bases, read in frame from the first base. The germline V gene yields SGHAT for CDR1 and FQNNGV for CDR2.